This T cell receptor beta chain was captured in a study of CD8+CD57+ T cells in acquired aplastic anemia. Sequenced patients had shown CD8+CD57+ cell expansion by flow cytometry. J lost 11 bases, V lost 5 bases, and 13 bases had no gene match. CDR3 length: 14 amino acids. Investigators profiled TCR beta VDJ and CDR3 from genomic DNA template. Each CDR3 protein is one row after TCRdb ran MiXCR on the reads. The sample consists of some 200,000 distinct CDR3 sequences, roughly two thirds of them appearing once. Material: sorted CD4+, CD8+, or CD8+CD57+ T cells (not recorded which) from PBMCs. This clonotype originated in a human donor with aplastic anemia. The chain combines TRBV12-3 or TRBV12-4 with TRBJ2-5; TRBD2 aligns across 8 bases. The chain's CDR3 is CASSPYREGIKQYF. The CDR3, as DNA: TGTGCCAGCAGTCCGTACCGGGAGGGTATAAAACAGTACTTC.